This is a list of T cell receptor beta chains from one sample in a study of STAT5B mutations in CD4+ large granular lymphocyte leukemia. Sequenced by immunoSEQ multiplex PCR; TCRdb stores in-frame clones only, minus some. The top ten hold about 4.6% of the sample, which has about 32,000 clones, 70% to 90% seen once. Sequenced material: CD4+ T cells from blood buffy coats. These receptors originate from a human donor in good health. Each CDR3 is given with its conserved first and last residue. A D gene is named only where the DNA matches it firmly. A clone size is listed for some rows: how often the clone was seen (once, few, many), or a class if it is expanded.

J gene: TRBJ1-2; D gene: NA; V gene: TRBV18; clone size: NA; CDR3 length: 15; CDR3 protein: CASSQLTTGWDGYTF; CDR3 DNA: TGTGCCAGCTCCCAACTCACAACAGGCTGGGATGGCTACACCTTC
J gene: TRBJ2-1; D gene: TRBD1; V gene: TRBV5-1; clone size: NA; CDR3 length: 16; CDR3 protein: CASSETPGTGFNEQFF; CDR3 DNA: TGCGCCAGCTCGGAAACGCCCGGGACAGGGTTCAATGAGCAGTTCTTC
J gene: TRBJ2-5; D gene: NA; V gene: TRBV6-1; clone size: once; CDR3 length: 13; CDR3 protein: CASSVFGWETQYF; CDR3 DNA: TGTGCCAGCAGTGTCTTTGGATGGGAGACCCAGTACTTC
J gene: TRBJ2-7; D gene: NA; V gene: TRBV29-1; clone size: NA; CDR3 length: 10; CDR3 protein: CSVGESEQYF; CDR3 DNA: TGCAGCGTTGGAGAGTCCGAGCAGTACTTC
J gene: TRBJ1-3; D gene: NA; V gene: TRBV18; clone size: NA; CDR3 length: 14; CDR3 protein: CASSPRSSGNTIYF; CDR3 DNA: TGTGCCAGCTCACCACGGTCGTCTGGAAACACCATATATTTT
J gene: TRBJ2-5; D gene: TRBD1; V gene: TRBV28; clone size: NA; CDR3 length: 16; CDR3 protein: CASSPTPGGARETQYF; CDR3 DNA: TGTGCCAGCAGCCCAACTCCAGGGGGCGCACGGGAGACCCAGTACTTC
J gene: TRBJ1-2; D gene: NA; V gene: TRBV11-2; clone size: few; CDR3 length: 11; CDR3 protein: CASSFRGGYTF; CDR3 DNA: TGTGCCAGCAGCTTTAGAGGAGGCTACACCTTC
J gene: TRBJ2-6; D gene: NA; V gene: TRBV6-1; clone size: NA; CDR3 length: 15; CDR3 protein: CASRPADSGANVLTF; CDR3 DNA: TGTGCCAGCAGACCGGCGGACTCTGGGGCCAACGTCCTGACTTTC
J gene: TRBJ2-2; D gene: TRBD2; V gene: TRBV10-3; clone size: NA; CDR3 length: 15; CDR3 protein: CAISDQLAGAGELFF; CDR3 DNA: TGTGCCATCAGTGACCAACTAGCGGGAGCCGGGGAGCTGTTTTTT
J gene: TRBJ2-3; D gene: NA; V gene: TRBV19; clone size: once; CDR3 length: 11; CDR3 protein: CASSEGGTQYF; CDR3 DNA: TGTGCCAGTAGTGAGGGGGGCACGCAGTATTTT
J gene: TRBJ2-5; D gene: NA; V gene: TRBV6-5; clone size: NA; CDR3 length: 13; CDR3 protein: CASRPDLGGTQYF; CDR3 DNA: TGTGCCAGCAGACCAGACCTAGGGGGGACCCAGTACTTC
J gene: TRBJ2-5; D gene: NA; V gene: TRBV9; clone size: NA; CDR3 length: 15; CDR3 protein: CASSVQGGIQETQYF; CDR3 DNA: TGTGCCAGCAGCGTTCAGGGGGGGATCCAAGAGACCCAGTACTTC
J gene: TRBJ2-7; D gene: NA; V gene: TRBV30; clone size: NA; CDR3 length: 13; CDR3 protein: CASVKGMNHEQYF; CDR3 DNA: TGTGCCTCTGTTAAAGGGATGAACCACGAGCAGTACTTC
J gene: TRBJ1-6; D gene: TRBD1; V gene: TRBV5-4; clone size: NA; CDR3 length: 15; CDR3 protein: CASSLTGGPNSPLHF; CDR3 DNA: TGTGCCAGCAGCTTGACAGGGGGCCCCAATTCACCCCTCCACTTT
J gene: TRBJ1-1; D gene: NA; V gene: TRBV7-9; clone size: NA; CDR3 length: 13; CDR3 protein: CASSLEVNTEAFF; CDR3 DNA: TGTGCCAGCAGCTTAGAGGTGAACACTGAAGCTTTCTTT
J gene: TRBJ2-2; D gene: TRBD1; V gene: TRBV4-2; clone size: NA; CDR3 length: 16; CDR3 protein: CASSQRGTGDTGELFF; CDR3 DNA: TGTGCCAGCAGCCAACGCGGGACAGGGGACACCGGGGAGCTGTTTTTT
J gene: TRBJ2-1; D gene: NA; V gene: TRBV4-2; clone size: NA; CDR3 length: 16; CDR3 protein: CASSQGTFDIGNEQFF; CDR3 DNA: TGTGCCAGCAGCCAAGGGACATTCGATATAGGCAATGAGCAGTTCTTC
J gene: TRBJ2-6; D gene: NA; V gene: TRBV28; clone size: NA; CDR3 length: 15; CDR3 protein: CASSLSQAGANVLTF; CDR3 DNA: TGTGCCAGCAGTTTAAGTCAGGCTGGGGCCAACGTCCTGACTTTC
J gene: TRBJ2-2; D gene: NA; V gene: TRBV27; clone size: once; CDR3 length: 16; CDR3 protein: CASSLGPPGNTGELFF; CDR3 DNA: TGTGCCAGCAGTTTGGGCCCCCCTGGGAACACCGGGGAGCTGTTTTTT
J gene: TRBJ1-2; D gene: NA; V gene: TRBV6-5; clone size: NA; CDR3 length: 14; CDR3 protein: CASTSQSSNYGYTF; CDR3 DNA: TGTGCCAGCACCTCCCAGAGTTCAAACTATGGCTACACCTTC
J gene: TRBJ2-7; D gene: NA; V gene: TRBV2; clone size: once; CDR3 length: 15; CDR3 protein: CASSELRASLNEQYF; CDR3 DNA: TGTGCCAGCAGTGAGTTGAGGGCTTCGCTCAACGAGCAGTACTTC
J gene: TRBJ1-1; D gene: TRBD1; V gene: TRBV5-1; clone size: few; CDR3 length: 15; CDR3 protein: CASSLVGQGATEAFF; CDR3 DNA: TGCGCCAGCAGCTTGGTAGGACAGGGGGCAACTGAAGCTTTCTTT